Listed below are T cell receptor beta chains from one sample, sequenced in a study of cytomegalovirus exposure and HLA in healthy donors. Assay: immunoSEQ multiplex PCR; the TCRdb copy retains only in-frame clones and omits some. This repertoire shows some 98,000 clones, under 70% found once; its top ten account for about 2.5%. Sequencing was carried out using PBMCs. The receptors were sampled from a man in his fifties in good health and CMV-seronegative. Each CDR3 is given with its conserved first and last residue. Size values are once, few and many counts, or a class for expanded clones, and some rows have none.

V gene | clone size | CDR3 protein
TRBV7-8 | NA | CASSLERGQETQYF
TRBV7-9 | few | CASSLTGGPQHF
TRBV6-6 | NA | CASSYRQGENSPLHF
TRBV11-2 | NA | CASDLSGGFTDTQYF
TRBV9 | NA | CASTGTSSYNEQFF
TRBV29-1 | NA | CSVDRGLSGSTDTQYF
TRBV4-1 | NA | CASSQTSNYGYTF
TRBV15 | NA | CATSRDTASSYEQYF
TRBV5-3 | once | CARSLEDRAIQPQHF
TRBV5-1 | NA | CASSSKQGALVNEQFF
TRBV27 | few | CASSFAKTGASYEQYF
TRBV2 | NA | CASSRDRVNEKLFF
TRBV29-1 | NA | CSVDGVRNEQYF
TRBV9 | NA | CASSVGTGLQYF
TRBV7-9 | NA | CATPRGAPGELFF
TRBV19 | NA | CASSGRAGGPKTGELFF
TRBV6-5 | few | CASSYIARAFEAFF
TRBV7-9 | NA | CASSARDRGPYEQYF
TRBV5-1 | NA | CASSLSGGSNQPQHF
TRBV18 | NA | CASSPVTGGMYF
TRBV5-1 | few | CASSYGQGGEAFF
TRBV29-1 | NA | CSAHRGMNTEAFF
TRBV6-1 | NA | CATSRVASTDTQYF
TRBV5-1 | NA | CASSWGTEGNTIYF
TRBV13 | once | CASSLGTGGTGNTIYF
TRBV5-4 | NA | CASSLGESEAFF
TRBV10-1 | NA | CASKPGQGAMSTDTQYF
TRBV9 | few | CASSVGRAANTGELFF
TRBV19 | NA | CASSRQTTNTGELFF
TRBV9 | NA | CASSVEITSGSYEQYF
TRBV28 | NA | CASRTSGAYEQYF
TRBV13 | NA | CASSPRSVGELFF
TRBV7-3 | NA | CASSSQSETYEQYF
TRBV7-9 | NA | CASSLEGLAGAETQYF
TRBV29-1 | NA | CSARRGSAYEQYF
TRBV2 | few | CASRLDRANTGELFF
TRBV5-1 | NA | CASSLGGATGELFF
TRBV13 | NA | CASRRGLAGYPSTDTQYF
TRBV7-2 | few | CASSLQRLGIFF
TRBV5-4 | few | CASSLAWGGAMNTEAFF